A single sample is the source of the 11 T cell receptor beta chains below, sequenced in a study of shared clonotypes between healthy human individuals. The method was immunoSEQ multiplex PCR; TCRdb's version includes in-frame clones alone and lacks a portion of them. The repertoire holds fewer than 1.4 million clones, about 80% seen once, with 0.55% to 0.7% in the top ten. The sequenced sample was memory CD4+ T cells from PBMCs. Subset denoted: CD45RA-negative fraction. Every receptor here comes from a man aged 18-30 years in good health. Some clones in this sample may be carry-over from other donors' samples.

The chain couples TRBV29-1 to TRBJ2-7; 12 bases fit TRBD2. The germline V gene has CDR1 SQVTM and CDR2 ANQGSEA. The CDR3 has 14 amino acids. V was pared by 2 bases and J by 5 bases, with 4 bases of the junction left unmatched. CDR3 nucleotides: TGCAGCGTTGAAATCCTAGCGGGAGGGGACGAGCAGTACTTC. Translation: CSVEILAGGDEQYF.

This chain uses TRBV9 with TRBJ2-3; the match to TRBD2 covers 7 bases. Germline CDR1 is SGDLS and CDR2 is YYNGEE. CDR3 length equals 14 residues. V lost 0 bases to trimming and J lost 7 bases; unmatched junction nucleotides: 5. CDR3 DNA sequence: TGTGCCAGCAGCGTAGGTCTAGCGGAGAATACGCAGTATTTT. It yields the protein CASSVGLAENTQYF.

The V and J genes are TRBV28 and TRBJ1-5; no definite D call. The CDR3 runs 14 residues. Germline CDR1 is MDHEN and CDR2 is SYDVKM. V was pared by 6 bases and J by 0 bases, with 9 bases between. CDR3 nucleotide sequence: TGTGCCAGCAGCAAACAAAATAGCAATCAGCCCCAGCATTTT. Protein sequence: CASSKQNSNQPQHF.

This clone has just a few counts. The same CDR3 also results from other DNA sequences found in this sample. This sequence joins TRBV7-9 and TRBJ1-2; D gene unclear. V was cut by 2 bases and J by 1 base, with 11 bases left in between. CDR1 SEHNR and CDR2 FQNEAQ come from the germline V gene (reference sequence). This CDR3 region has 15 residues. The CDR3: CASSLLGGDNYGYTF. The CDR3 DNA sequence: TGTGCCAGCAGCTTATTAGGAGGAGATAACTATGGCTACACCTTC. The full variable domain, with the rest looked up from reference TRBV7-9 and TRBJ1-2, is DTGVSQNPRHKITKRGQNVTFRCDPISEHNRLYWYRQTLGQGPEFLTYFQNEAQLEKSRLLSDRFSAERPKGSFSTLEIQRTEQGDSAMYLCASSLLGGDNYGYTFGSGTRLTVV.

The CDR3 here is CSTGTSGRRGTDTQYF. The CDR3 nucleotides read TGCAGCACCGGGACTAGCGGGAGACGGGGCACAGATACGCAGTATTTT. The chain recombines TRBV29-1 with TRBJ2-3; 14 nucleotides match TRBD2. The CDR3 is 16 residues long. In germline, CDR1 is SQVTM, CDR2 ANQGSEA. V shed 8 bases, J shed 1 base, and the junction held 8 bases outside the gene matches.

The V and J genes are TRBV28 and TRBJ1-1; 7 bases match TRBD1. The CDR3 runs 15 residues. V was clipped by 8 bases and J by 5 bases; unmatched bases: 14. Germline CDR1 and CDR2: MDHEN and SYDVKM. The DNA of the CDR3 is TGTGCCAGCCGCAGGGGGGGAGACAGGTATACTGAAGCTTTCTTT. Translating it yields CASRRGGDRYTEAFF.

The chain combines TRBV29-1 with TRBJ1-1; TRBD1 is a possible D gene (6 bases). V lost 0 bases to trimming and J lost 4 bases, with 15 bases between them. Germline values: CDR1 SQVTM, CDR2 ANQGSEA. The CDR3 consists of 15 residues. The CDR3 nucleotides read TGCAGCGTTGAAGAGAGCGGGGGCTACCGCACTGAAGCTTTCTTT. The encoded protein is CSVEESGGYRTEAFF.

This chain joins TRBV13 and TRBJ2-5; 9 bases align to TRBD2. From germline, CDR1 is PRHDT and CDR2 FYEKMQ (reference sequence). The CDR3 is 15 residues long. J lost 6 bases, V lost 4 bases, and 9 bases had no gene match. The CDR3 here is CASSSPGAGGQTQYF. DNA for the CDR3: TGTGCCAGCAGCTCGCCTGGAGCGGGAGGCCAGACCCAGTACTTC.

The genes are TRBV28 and TRBJ1-3; D remains ambiguous. The CDR3 is made up of 11 amino acids. The germline CDR1 and CDR2 sequences are MDHEN and SYDVKM. V lost 5 bases, J lost 4 bases, and 3 bases lay in between. The CDR3 DNA sequence: TGTGCCAGCAGTACCGGAAACACCATATATTTT. The encoded protein is CASSTGNTIYF.

This chain links TRBV2 with TRBJ1-1; D gene uncertain. Per germline, CDR1 SNHLY and CDR2 FYNNEI. This CDR3 has 14 residues. V lost 7 bases, J lost 3 bases, and 15 bases lay in between. As DNA, the CDR3 is TGTGCCAGCACGTCAACACGGATGGACACTGAAGCTTTCTTT. Protein product: CASTSTRMDTEAFF.

J is TRBJ2-1 and V is TRBV18; D gene uncertain. V lost 3 bases and J 9 bases, leaving 18 bases between the germline ends. CDR3 size: 15 residues. Germline lookup yields CDR1 KGHSH and CDR2 LQKENI. CDR3 amino acids: CASSPLTASVSEQFF. CDR3 sequence (DNA): TGTGCCAGCTCACCCCTCACGGCGTCGGTGAGTGAGCAGTTCTTC.